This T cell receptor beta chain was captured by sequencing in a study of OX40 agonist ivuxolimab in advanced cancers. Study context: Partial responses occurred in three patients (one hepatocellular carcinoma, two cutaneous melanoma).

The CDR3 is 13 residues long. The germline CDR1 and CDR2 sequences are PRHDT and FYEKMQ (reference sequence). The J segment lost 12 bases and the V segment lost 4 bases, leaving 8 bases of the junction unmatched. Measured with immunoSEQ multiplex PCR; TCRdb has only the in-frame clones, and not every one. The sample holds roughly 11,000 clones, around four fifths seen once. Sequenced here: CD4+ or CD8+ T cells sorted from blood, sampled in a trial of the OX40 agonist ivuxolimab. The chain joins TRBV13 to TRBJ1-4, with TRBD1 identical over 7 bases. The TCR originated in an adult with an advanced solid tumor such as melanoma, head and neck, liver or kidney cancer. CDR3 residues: CASSSEGAEELFF. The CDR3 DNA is TGTGCCAGCAGCTCCGAGGGGGCAGAGGAACTGTTTTTT. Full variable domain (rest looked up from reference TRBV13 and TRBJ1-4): AAGVIQSPRHLIKEKRETATLKCYPIPRHDTVYWYQQGPGQDPQFLISFYEKMQSDKGSIPDRFSAQQFSDYHSELNMSSLELGDSALYFCASSSEGAEELFFGSGTQLSVL.